This TCR beta chain was documented in a study of blood T cells in healthy people across ages. Whole-study context: Through template switching, about one barcoded beta molecule was captured per two T cells, as measured in model experiments. General study points: The authors considered diversity estimates from one million T cells to be underestimates. Higher naive T cell percentage went strongly together with higher TCR beta diversity.

Using a J-beta primer mix together with a sample-barcoded 5' primer, a second PCR was run for roughly 6 to 11 cycles. MiXCR was run by TCRdb on the 5' RACE reads, yielding one entry per CDR3 protein. The sample has fewer than 1,000,000 distinct CDR3 sequences, approximately 48% seen once. Extraction yielded at least 6 micrograms of total RNA per sample. This clonotype was seen a few times. What it binds is not known. The sample taken for sequencing was blood. The sequence came from a man in his fifties or sixties in good health.

CDR3: CASSQRQTGSVQYF. The CDR3 DNA follows: TGTGCCAGCAGCCAACGGCAGACAGGGTCGGTGCAGTACTTC. The chain uses TRBV3-1 and TRBJ2-7, with 7 bases lining up with TRBD1. J was trimmed by 9 bases and V by 2 bases; bases with no gene match: 10. Germline CDR1 LGHDT, CDR2 YNNKEL (reference sequence). The CDR3 totals 14 residues.